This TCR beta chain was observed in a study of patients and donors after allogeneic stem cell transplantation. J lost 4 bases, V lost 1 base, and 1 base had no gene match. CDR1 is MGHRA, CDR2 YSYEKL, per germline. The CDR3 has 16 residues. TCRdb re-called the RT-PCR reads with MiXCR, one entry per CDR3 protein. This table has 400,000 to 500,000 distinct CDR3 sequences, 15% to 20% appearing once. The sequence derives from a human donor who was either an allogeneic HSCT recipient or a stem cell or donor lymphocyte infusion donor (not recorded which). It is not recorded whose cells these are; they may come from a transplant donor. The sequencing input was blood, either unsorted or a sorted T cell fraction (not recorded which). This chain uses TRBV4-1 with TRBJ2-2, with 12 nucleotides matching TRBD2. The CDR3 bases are TGCGCCAGCAGCCAAGCTAGCGGGAGGGGCACCGGGGAGCTGTTTTTT. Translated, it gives CASSQASGRGTGELFF.